This TCR beta chain comes out of a study of T cell responses to AZD1222 COVID-19 vaccine. Background on the study: Second doses were pooled across both intervals (about 4 or about 12 weeks). Study-wide findings and caveats: Rises in breadth and depth of Spike-specific TCRs came after two AZD1222 doses. Among the donors, most were white British and more were female, and clonal diversity was possibly underestimated. Along spike, vaccine-associated CD4 TCRs were found throughout, with dominance at 160-218 and 743-854.

The germline V and J ends were trimmed by 5 bases and 7 bases, with 14 bases remaining between them. Per germline, CDR1 MNHEY and CDR2 SVGAGI. The CDR3 contains 13 residues. With respect to this clone: Its antigen is unknown.

Clones were sequenced by immunoSEQ multiplex PCR, and TCRdb holds only the in-frame ones, with some missing. The repertoire has under 95,000 clones, approximately 89% of them found once; the top ten carry 2.2%. The chain employs TRBV6-5 and TRBJ1-2; possibly TRBD1 for D (6 bases). This TCR derives from an adult in good health. This material consisted of peripheral blood, taken on day 0 of AZD1222 vaccination. This chain's CDR3 is CASSIYRDVGYTF. The DNA of the CDR3 is TGTGCCAGCAGTATCTACAGGGATGTTGGCTACACCTTC.